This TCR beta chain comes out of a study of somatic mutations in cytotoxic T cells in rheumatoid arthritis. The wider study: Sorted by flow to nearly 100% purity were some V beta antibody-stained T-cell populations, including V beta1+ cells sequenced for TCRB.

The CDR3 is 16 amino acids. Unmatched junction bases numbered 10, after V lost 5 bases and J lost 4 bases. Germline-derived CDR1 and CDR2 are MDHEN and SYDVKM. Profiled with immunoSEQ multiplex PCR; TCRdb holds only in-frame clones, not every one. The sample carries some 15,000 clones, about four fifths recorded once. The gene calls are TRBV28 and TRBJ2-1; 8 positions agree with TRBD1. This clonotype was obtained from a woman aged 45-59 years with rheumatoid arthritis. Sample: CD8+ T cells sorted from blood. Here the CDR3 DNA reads TGTGCCAGCAGTCGAATCCAGGGGGCCGCATACAATGAGCAGTTCTTC. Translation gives CASSRIQGAAYNEQFF.